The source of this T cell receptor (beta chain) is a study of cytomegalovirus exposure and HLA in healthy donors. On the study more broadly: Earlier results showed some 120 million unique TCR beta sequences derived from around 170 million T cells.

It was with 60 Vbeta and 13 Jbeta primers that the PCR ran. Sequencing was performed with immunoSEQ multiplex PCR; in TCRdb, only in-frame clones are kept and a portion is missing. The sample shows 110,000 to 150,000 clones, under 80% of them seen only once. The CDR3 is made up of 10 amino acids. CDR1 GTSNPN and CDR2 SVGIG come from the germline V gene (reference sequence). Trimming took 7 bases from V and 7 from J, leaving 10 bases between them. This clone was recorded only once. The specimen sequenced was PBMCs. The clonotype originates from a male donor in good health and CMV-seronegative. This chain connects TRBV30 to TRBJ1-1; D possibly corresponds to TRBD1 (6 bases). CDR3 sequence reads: CASQGIEAFF. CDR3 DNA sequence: TGTGCCTCGCAGGGGATTGAAGCTTTCTTT.